This entry lists 14 T cell receptor beta chains sequenced from one sample in a study of regulatory T cells in long-lasting Graves disease. Library construction for TCR beta used iRepertoire HTBI primers and Arm-PCR of CDR3 regions. MiXCR was run by TCRdb on the multiplex PCR reads, yielding one entry per CDR3 protein. There are 520,000 or so distinct CDR3 sequences in the sample; about 12% occur only once, and approximately 9% lies in the top ten. Specified time point: newly diagnosed GD, antithyroid drugs for less than 3 months. PBMC RNA served as the TCR library source. The sample was also linked to a second study, of T cells in Graves' hyperthyroidism and ophthalmopathy.

Material: peripheral blood mononuclear cells (PBMCs), obtained at new diagnosis, from a patient treated with antithyroid drugs. These receptors originate from a woman aged 25-40 years with Graves disease.

The chain couples TRBV2 to TRBJ2-7, with TRBD2 matching over 13 bases. CDR1 is SNHLY, CDR2 FYNNEI, per germline. The CDR3 is 16 amino acids. The V gene end was trimmed by 8 bases and the J gene end by 7 bases; junction bases not matched to a gene: 14. In DNA form, the CDR3 reads TGTGCCAGCTCACCGGCCGGACTAGCGGGAGCTGGGGAGCAGTACTTC. It yields the protein CASSPAGLAGAGEQYF.

This clonotype has a handful of counts. The junction shows a germline mismatch at one end, possibly a read error. The chain has TRBV29-1 and TRBJ2-1; D is ambiguous. The CDR3 contains 14 residues. Germline CDR1 is SQVTM and CDR2 is ANQGSEA. For the CDR3, the DNA is TGCGGCGTTGATGCCATAAGCTCCTACAATGAGCAGTTCTTC. This gives the protein CGVDAISSYNEQFF.

This clonotype has at least ten counts. This chain connects TRBV11-3 to TRBJ1-1, with D hard to call. The CDR3 runs 11 residues. Trimming took 4 bases from V and 7 from J, leaving 7 bases between them. CDR1 and CDR2 (germline): SGHNT, YENEEA. CDR3 sequence reads: CASSSGSEAFF. CDR3 sequence (DNA): TGTGCCAGCAGCTCGGGAAGTGAAGCTTTCTTT. Full variable domain (remainder filled in from reference TRBV11-3 and TRBJ1-1): EAGVVQSPRYKIIEKKQPVAFWCNPISGHNTLYWYLQNLGQGPELLIRYENEEAVDDSQLPKDRFSAERLKGVDSTLKIQPAELGDSAVYLCASSSGSEAFFGQGTRLTVV.

This clonotype was recorded many times. V usage is TRBV9 and J usage is TRBJ1-4; 9 nucleotides agree with TRBD1. The CDR3 has 14 amino acids. V was pared by 4 bases and J by 7 bases, with 5 bases of the junction left unmatched. Germline V gene sequence: CDR1 SGDLS, CDR2 YYNGEE. The CDR3 is CASSSGTGFEKLFF. As DNA, the CDR3 is TGTGCCAGCAGCTCGGGGACAGGGTTTGAAAAACTGTTTTTT.

In this sample, this clonotype turned up a few times. The chain has TRBV6-2 or TRBV6-3 and TRBJ2-1; D tentatively fits TRBD1 or TRBD2 (7 bases each). Trimming took 7 bases from V and 8 from J, leaving 15 bases between them. The CDR3 covers 13 residues. The germline gives CDR1 MNHEY, CDR2 SVGEGT. In DNA form, the CDR3 reads TGTGCCAGCACCCTCAGGGGGGGTTATGAGCAGTTCTTC. Amino acid sequence: CASTLRGGYEQFF.

This clonotype was counted at least ten times. As DNA, the CDR3 is TGTGCCAGCAGTGAGGTAGCGGGAGCAGAGACCCAGTACTTC. Protein: CASSEVAGAETQYF. The chain combines TRBV6-1 with TRBJ2-5, with TRBD2 matching 9 bases. V trimming: 3 bases; J trimming: 4 bases; junction bases outside the gene matches: 3. The CDR3 totals 14 residues. Germline-derived CDR1 and CDR2 are MNHNS and SASEGT.

The rearrangement joins TRBV19 to TRBJ2-1; the D is unclear. The ends were cut back, 6 bases at V and 0 bases at J, with 6 bases in the middle. Germline loops: CDR1 LNHDA, CDR2 SQIVND (reference sequence). This CDR3 comprises 13 residues. CDR3 loop: CASRASSYNEQFF. Written as DNA, the CDR3 is TGTGCCAGTAGGGCGAGCTCCTACAATGAGCAGTTCTTC.

A few counts support this clonotype. This may be a read error, as it is one base from a much larger clone. This chain connects TRBV27 to TRBJ1-2; D possibly corresponds to TRBD1 (6 bases). From germline, CDR1 is MNHEY and CDR2 SMNVEV (reference sequence). The CDR3 runs to 13 residues. The CDR3 here is CASGIRGFYGYAF. The CDR3 DNA is TGTGCCAGCGGAATCAGGGGATTCTATGGCTACGCCTTC.

The table lists this clonotype with many counts. V usage is TRBV2 and J usage is TRBJ2-3; 13 bases agree with TRBD2. This CDR3 is 18 amino acids long. Germline assignment: CDR1 SNHLY and CDR2 FYNNEI. The ends lost 7 bases at V and 1 base at J; junction bases unmatched: 11. CDR3 residues: CASIARWTSGSGTDTQYF. Written as DNA, the CDR3 is TGTGCCAGCATCGCAAGGTGGACTAGCGGGAGTGGCACAGATACGCAGTATTTT.

The chain has TRBV27 and TRBJ2-1; no clear D gene. This CDR3 region has 12 residues. V was shortened by 5 bases and J by 8 bases, with 10 bases between the two germline ends. The germline gives CDR1 MNHEY, CDR2 SMNVEV (reference sequence). CDR3 residues: CASSQPPDEQFF. DNA of the CDR3: TGTGCCAGCAGTCAACCCCCGGATGAGCAGTTCTTC.

At least ten counts were recorded for this clonotype. This chain links TRBV2 with TRBJ2-5; D uncertain. V shed 8 bases and J shed 5 bases, with 15 bases lying between them. CDR1 and CDR2 from the germline V gene are SNHLY and FYNNEI. The CDR3 extends over 13 amino acids. CDR3 DNA sequence: TGTGCCAGCGGCGTCAGGACCCTGGAGACCCAGTACTTC. Amino acid sequence: CASGVRTLETQYF. The entire variable domain, with the rest obtained from reference TRBV2 and TRBJ2-5, is as follows: EPEVTQTPSHQVTQMGQEVILRCVPISNHLYFYWYRQILGQKVEFLVSFYNNEISEKSEIFDDQFSVERPDGSNFTLKIRSTKLEDSAMYFCASGVRTLETQYFGPGTRLLVL.

V and J are TRBV4-1 and TRBJ2-1; the D gene is possibly TRBD2 (5 bases). Germline lookup yields CDR1 MGHRA and CDR2 YSYEKL. This CDR3 has 15 amino acids. Trimming removed 3 bases from V and 3 bases from J, with 12 bases in between. The CDR3 DNA sequence: TGCGCCAGCAGCCAGATAACCGGGATCTACAATGAGCAGTTCTTC. Its protein product is CASSQITGIYNEQFF.

The rearrangement joins TRBV7-8 to TRBJ2-2, with no clear D. Trimming shortened V by 1 base and J by 4 bases, and 13 bases separated the two germline ends. The CDR3 length is 16 residues. CDR1 and CDR2 (germline): SGHVS, FQNEAQ. The CDR3 spells CASSLGGYTTTGELFF. CDR3 bases: TGTGCCAGCAGCTTAGGCGGCTACACGACCACCGGGGAGCTGTTTTTT.

The V gene is TRBV5-1, the J gene TRBJ2-7; TRBD2 might be the D (7 bases). Looked up from germline, CDR1 is SGHRS and CDR2 is YFSETQ. With 4 bases removed from V and 9 bases from J, the gap between germline ends came to 17 bases. The CDR3 is made up of 13 amino acids. The chain's CDR3 is CASSGTTGSAQYF. The CDR3 nucleotides are TGCGCCAGCAGCGGGACTACAGGGTCCGCGCAGTACTTC.